The 17 T cell receptor beta chains in this list originate from one sample, sequenced in a study of T cells in Graves' hyperthyroidism and ophthalmopathy. The investigators amplified TCR beta CDR3 regions from RNA transcripts. An initial round of RT-PCR targeting the TCR CDR3 relied on the HTBI primer set. One entry per CDR3 protein results from TCRdb running MiXCR on the multiplex PCR reads. The repertoire consists of 600,000 or so distinct CDR3 sequences, with about 14% occurring once and the leading ten covering 9.5% to 15%. Sequencing input: blood. Every receptor here comes from a woman aged 50 to 60 with Graves' ophthalmopathy.

This clonotype was observed at least ten times. The chain recombines TRBV30 with TRBJ2-7; D call uncertain. The germline CDR1 and CDR2 sequences are GTSNPN and SVGIG (reference sequence). Trimming removed 5 bases at V and 3 bases at J, with 14 bases between. This CDR3 region has 13 residues. In DNA, the CDR3 is TGTGCCTGGGCCTACCCGCCGAACTACGAGCAGTACTTC. Its protein product is CAWAYPPNYEQYF.

This chain connects TRBV29-1 to TRBJ1-5; no firm D call. Trimming took 4 bases from V and 0 from J, leaving 7 bases between them. Germline CDR1 is SQVTM and CDR2 is ANQGSEA. The length of the CDR3 is 13 residues. In DNA, the CDR3 is TGCAGCGTTGGACAAAATAGCAATCAGCCCCAGCATTTT. Translating gives CSVGQNSNQPQHF. The variable domain in full, with the rest retrieved from reference TRBV29-1 and TRBJ1-5, is SAVISQKPSRDICQRGTSLTIQCQVDSQVTMMFWYRQQPGQSLTLIATANQGSEATYESGFVIDKFPISRPNLTFSTLTVSNMSPEDSSIYLCSVGQNSNQPQHFGDGTRLSIL.

The table lists this clonotype with many counts. The chain recombines TRBV30 with TRBJ1-1, with 7 bases lining up with TRBD1. This CDR3 is built from 13 residues. Germline assignment: CDR1 GTSNPN and CDR2 SVGIG (reference sequence). V lost 6 bases and J lost 0; bases outside the gene matches: 4. The CDR3 DNA reads as TGTGCCTGCCGGGACAGCCTGAACACTGAAGCTTTCTTT. Residues: CACRDSLNTEAFF.

This clonotype was counted at least ten times. V and J are TRBV7-9 and TRBJ2-2; no firm D call. The V and J ends lost 0 bases and 6 bases respectively, with 2 bases between them. This CDR3 region has 12 residues. Germline-derived CDR1 and CDR2 are SEHNR and FQNEAQ (reference sequence). The CDR3 is CASSLAAGELFF. In nucleotides, the CDR3 is TGTGCCAGCAGCTTAGCGGCCGGGGAGCTGTTTTTT.

As concerns this clonotype: One junction end disagrees with the germline gene, perhaps due to a read error. The chain has TRBV7-7 and TRBJ2-2; 8 bases fit TRBD2. The CDR3 is 14 amino acids. Germline CDR1 reads SSHAT; CDR2 reads FNYEAQ (reference sequence). The CDR3 nucleotides read TGTGCTAGCAGCTTGATAGCGGGGACCGGGGAGCTGTTTTTT. Encoded protein: CASSLIAGTGELFF.

About this clonotype: A much bigger clone sits one base away, suggesting this may be a read error. The rearrangement uses TRBV27 and TRBJ1-1; weak D call: TRBD1 (5 bases). Germline V lookup: CDR1 MNHEY, CDR2 SMNVEV (reference sequence). The CDR3 has 16 amino acids. The CDR3 loop is CASSPLGQRKNTEVSF. The CDR3 DNA sequence: TGTGCCAGCAGTCCCTTGGGGCAACGAAAGAACACTGAAGTTTCCTTT.

The V and J genes are TRBV12-5 and TRBJ2-2; a possible D gene is TRBD2 (6 bases). The CDR3 is 15 residues long. CDR1 is LGHNT, CDR2 FRNRAP, per germline. The V end was cut by 3 bases, the J end by 3 bases, with 11 bases between. CDR3 sequence: CASGFYGSYTGELFF. The CDR3, as DNA: TGTGCTAGTGGTTTTTACGGGAGTTACACCGGGGAGCTGTTTTTT.

As concerns this clonotype: At one end the junction does not follow the germline gene, possibly because of a read error. The chain uses TRBV11-2 and TRBJ1-6, with 9 bases matching TRBD1. The CDR3 loop spans 15 amino acids. CDR1 and CDR2 from the germline V gene are SGHAT and FQNNGV. Here the CDR3 reads CVSSRGQGGNSPLHF. CDR3 DNA: TGTGTCAGCAGCCGGGGACAGGGCGGTAATTCACCCCTCCACTTT.

The V gene is TRBV28, the J gene TRBJ1-5; D ambiguous. V dropped 7 bases and J dropped 1 base, with 11 bases sitting between them. Germline V gene sequence: CDR1 MDHEN, CDR2 SYDVKM. The CDR3 extends over 14 amino acids. This CDR3 is CASTPGYSNQPQHF. DNA of the CDR3: TGTGCCAGCACCCCTGGTTACAGCAATCAGCCCCAGCATTTT.

This clonotype was detected many times. The V and J genes are TRBV6-6 and TRBJ2-5; 10 bases agree with TRBD2. CDR3 length equals 17 residues. After removal of 0 bases from V and 3 bases from J, the junction contained 7 bases not matched to a gene. The germline V gene has CDR1 MNHNY and CDR2 SVGAGI (reference sequence). For the CDR3, the DNA is TGTGCCAGCAGTTACTCACCTCCGGGACTAGCGAAAGAGACCCAGTACTTC. This sequence encodes CASSYSPPGLAKETQYF.

This clonotype appeared many times. The V and J genes are TRBV2 and TRBJ2-3, with D perhaps matching TRBD2 (6 bases). This CDR3 contains 15 residues. The V and J ends lost 2 bases and 2 bases respectively, with 11 bases between them. Germline CDR1 reads SNHLY; CDR2 reads FYNNEI. CDR3 in amino acids: CASSEFSGNTDTQYF. The CDR3 DNA reads as TGTGCCAGCAGTGAATTTAGCGGAAACACAGATACGCAGTATTTT.

This clonotype was recorded a few times. The genes are TRBV20-1 and TRBJ1-5; weak D call: TRBD1 (6 bases). Per the germline V gene, CDR1 is DFQATT and CDR2 is SNEGSKA (reference sequence). Trimming left V 5 bases short and J 7 bases short, with 15 bases between. The CDR3 is 13 residues long. The CDR3 loop is CSAESQGGQPQHF. The CDR3 DNA follows: TGCAGTGCTGAATCACAGGGTGGCCAGCCCCAGCATTTT.

The chain couples TRBV6-1 to TRBJ1-2; 9 bases are shared with TRBD1. Trimming removed 5 bases from V and 4 bases from J; junction bases left unmatched: 8. The CDR3 is 15 amino acids. The germline CDR1 and CDR2 sequences are MNHNS and SASEGT. The CDR3 sequence is CASSPYRGRTYGYTF. The CDR3 nucleotides are TGTGCCAGCAGTCCGTACAGGGGGCGCACCTATGGCTACACCTTC.

This clonotype has a count of ten or more. The chain uses TRBV10-3 and TRBJ1-6, with D uncertain. CDR1 is ENHRY and CDR2 is SYGVKD in the germline V gene. V shed 1 base and J shed 6 bases, with 13 bases lying between them. The CDR3 is made up of 16 amino acids. CDR3 nucleotides: TGTGCCATCAGTGAGTTCCAGGACGGATTTAATTCACCCCTCCACTTT. Translating gives CAISEFQDGFNSPLHF.

This clonotype appeared a few times. DNA for the CDR3: TGCAGTGAGGGCAGCAGGGTTGACTATGGCTACACCTTC. Amino acids: CSEGSRVDYGYTF. The chain is built from TRBV20-1 and TRBJ1-2; weak D call: TRBD1 (5 bases). Germline loops: CDR1 DFQATT, CDR2 SNEGSKA (reference sequence). Trimming pared 7 bases from V and 3 bases from J, leaving 15 bases between. The CDR3 consists of 13 residues.

This clonotype came up many times. The chain carries TRBV9 and TRBJ2-1, with 11 nucleotides matching TRBD2. The V and J ends lost 2 bases and 7 bases, in that order; junction bases with no gene match: 14. The CDR3 sequence is 18 residues long. Germline V gene sequence: CDR1 SGDLS, CDR2 YYNGEE. CDR3 nucleotides: TGTGCCAGCAGCGTTTCCGGACTAGCGGGTGTGCTTGGGAATGAGCAGTTCTTC. Translated, it gives CASSVSGLAGVLGNEQFF.

The rearrangement joins TRBV7-9 to TRBJ2-1; 10 nucleotides align to TRBD2. Germline V gene sequence: CDR1 SEHNR, CDR2 FQNEAQ (reference sequence). With 2 bases clipped from V and 9 bases from J, the junction kept 10 bases outside the gene matches. The CDR3 length is 16 residues. The DNA for the CDR3 is TGTGCCAGCAGCTTACTCCCTAGCGGGAGTTACGGTGAGCAGTTCTTC. Encoded protein: CASSLLPSGSYGEQFF.